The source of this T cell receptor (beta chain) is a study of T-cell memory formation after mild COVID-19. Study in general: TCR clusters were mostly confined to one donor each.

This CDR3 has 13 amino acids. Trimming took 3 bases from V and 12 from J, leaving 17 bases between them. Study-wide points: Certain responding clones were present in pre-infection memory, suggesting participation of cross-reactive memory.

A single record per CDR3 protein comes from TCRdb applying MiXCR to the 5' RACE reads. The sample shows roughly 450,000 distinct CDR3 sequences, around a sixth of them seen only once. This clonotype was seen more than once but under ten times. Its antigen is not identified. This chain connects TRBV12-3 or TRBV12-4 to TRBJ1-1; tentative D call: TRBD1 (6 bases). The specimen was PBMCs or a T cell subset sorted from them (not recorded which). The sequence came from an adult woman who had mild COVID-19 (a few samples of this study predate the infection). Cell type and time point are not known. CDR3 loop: CASSFQTGEKTFF. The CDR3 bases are TGTGCCAGCAGTTTCCAGACAGGAGAGAAAACTTTCTTT.